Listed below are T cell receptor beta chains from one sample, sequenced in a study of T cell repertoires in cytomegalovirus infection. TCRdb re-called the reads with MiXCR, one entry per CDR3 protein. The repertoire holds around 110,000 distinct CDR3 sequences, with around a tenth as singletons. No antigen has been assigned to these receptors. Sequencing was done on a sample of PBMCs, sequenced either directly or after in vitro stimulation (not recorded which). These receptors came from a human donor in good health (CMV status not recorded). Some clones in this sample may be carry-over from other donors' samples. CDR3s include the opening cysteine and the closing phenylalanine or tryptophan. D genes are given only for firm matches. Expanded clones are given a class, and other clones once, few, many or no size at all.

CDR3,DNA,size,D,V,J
CASGLAGDQETQYF,TGTGCCAGCGGACTAGCGGGAGACCAAGAGACCCAGTACTTC,many,TRBD2,TRBV10-3,TRBJ2-5
CASSLMAGDPNNEQFF,TGTGCCAGCAGCTTAATGGCAGGGGACCCGAACAATGAGCAGTTCTTC,few,.,TRBV7-9,TRBJ2-1
CASSLGGAGAIGELFF,TGTGCCAGCAGCTTAGGGGGTGCGGGAGCCATCGGGGAGCTGTTTTTT,many,TRBD2,TRBV7-2,TRBJ2-2
CASSLAGGGNTGELFF,TGTGCCAGCAGCTTAGCGGGAGGCGGGAACACCGGGGAGCTGTTTTTT,many,.,TRBV7-9,TRBJ2-2
CASSLVLAAGGPMVGELFF,TGTGCCAGCAGCTTAGTGTTGGCCGCGGGAGGGCCTATGGTCGGGGAGCTGTTTTTT,many,TRBD2,TRBV7-2,TRBJ2-2
CASSYAARETQYF,TGTGCCAGCAGTTACGCAGCGCGAGAGACCCAGTACTTC,many,.,TRBV6-2/TRBV6-3,TRBJ2-5
CASYSGQLNQPQHF,TGTGCCAGCTATTCGGGACAGCTCAATCAGCCCCAGCATTTT,few,TRBD1,TRBV2,TRBJ1-5
CASSQRRGRDNEQFF,TGCGCCAGCAGTCAGCGCCGGGGGCGCGACAATGAGCAGTTCTTC,few,.,TRBV23-1,TRBJ2-1
CASSPTTYPGSKNIQYF,TGTGCCAGCAGTCCAACAACTTATCCGGGGTCTAAAAACATTCAGTACTTC,.,.,TRBV28,TRBJ2-4
CASSSGFQTGGKLFF,TGCGCCAGCAGCTCCGGATTCCAGACCGGGGGAAAACTGTTTTTT,.,.,TRBV5-1,TRBJ1-4
CASSQKAGGFQTQDF,TGCGCCAGCAGCCAAAAGGCGGGAGGATTCCAGACCCAGGACTTC,.,TRBD2,TRBV4-3,TRBJ2-5
CASSPPPSGLEQFF,TGTGCCAGCAGCCCACCACCGAGCGGCCTTGAGCAGTTCTTC,few,.,TRBV2,TRBJ2-1
CASGLVDRGSYGYTF,TGTGCCAGCGGCCTCGTTGACAGGGGTTCGTATGGCTACACCTTC,few,TRBD1,TRBV5-6,TRBJ1-2
CASSFGLGTRGYTF,TGTGCCAGCAGCTTCGGCCTAGGGACGCGCGGCTACACCTTC,many,.,TRBV7-8,TRBJ1-2
CASQGTAISETQYF,TGTGCCAGTCAAGGGACAGCGATTTCGGAGACCCAGTACTTC,many,TRBD1,TRBV7-9,TRBJ2-5
CASSRTITPTSTEQFF,TGTGCCAGCAGCCGTACCATTACCCCGACTAGTACTGAGCAGTTCTTC,few,.,TRBV7-9,TRBJ2-1
CASSYARGPTNEQFF,TGTGCCAGCAGCTACGCCAGGGGGCCGACCAATGAGCAGTTCTTC,.,TRBD1,TRBV7-2,TRBJ2-1
CASSANRGAGETQYF,TGTGCCAGCAGCGCCAATAGAGGAGCGGGGGAGACCCAGTACTTC,.,TRBD2,TRBV7-9,TRBJ2-5
CASSPNAVAESEAFF,TGTGCCAGCAGCCCAAACGCGGTGGCGGAATCTGAAGCTTTCTTT,few,.,TRBV7-9,TRBJ1-1
CASSLQLLETQYF,TGTGCCAGCAGCTTACAGCTTTTGGAGACCCAGTACTTC,many,.,TRBV7-2,TRBJ2-5
CATSYDTPGNTIYF,TGTGCCACCTCTTACGACACGCCGGGAAACACCATATATTTT,.,.,TRBV15,TRBJ1-3
CASSLPLAGGVSYNEQFF,TGCGCCAGCAGCTTGCCATTAGCGGGGGGGGTCTCCTACAATGAGCAGTTCTTC,many,TRBD2,TRBV5-1,TRBJ2-1
CASTLRTRETQYF,TGTGCCAGCACGCTCCGGACTCGAGAGACCCAGTACTTC,many,.,TRBV7-2,TRBJ2-5
CASSFRDRSTDTQYF,TGTGCCAGCAGTTTCCGGGACAGGAGCACAGATACGCAGTATTTT,few,TRBD1,TRBV27,TRBJ2-3
CASSFWDTAEAFF,TGTGCCAGCAGCTTCTGGGACACAGCTGAAGCTTTCTTT,many,.,TRBV7-8,TRBJ1-1
CASSPLRGGYTF,TGTGCCAGCTCACCACTCCGGGGCGGCTACACCTTC,.,.,TRBV18,TRBJ1-2
CSAQGLAGFSYEQYF,TGCAGTGCTCAGGGACTAGCGGGCTTTTCGTACGAGCAGTACTTC,.,TRBD2,TRBV20-1,TRBJ2-7
CASRLAGLSEQFF,TGTGCCAGCCGACTAGCGGGATTAAGTGAGCAGTTCTTC,many,TRBD2,TRBV27,TRBJ2-1
CASSEVSALNEQFF,TGCGCCAGCAGTGAAGTAAGCGCCCTCAATGAGCAGTTCTTC,many,.,TRBV10-1,TRBJ2-1
CASSLNFANEKLFF,TGTGCCAGCAGCTTGAACTTCGCTAATGAAAAACTGTTTTTT,few,.,TRBV5-8,TRBJ1-4
CASSIRRETEAFF,TGTGCCAGTAGTATCCGCAGGGAGACTGAAGCTTTCTTT,.,.,TRBV19,TRBJ1-1
CASSPLKTGTGNNEQFF,TGTGCCAGCAGTCCCCTGAAAACCGGGACAGGGAACAATGAGCAGTTCTTC,.,TRBD1,TRBV2,TRBJ2-1
CASSLADRATTYEQYF,TGTGCCAGCAGCTTAGCGGACAGGGCTACCACCTACGAGCAGTACTTC,many,TRBD1,TRBV7-9,TRBJ2-7
CASSPGDVTYEQYF,TGTGCCAGCAGTCCCGGGGACGTTACCTACGAGCAGTACTTC,many,.,TRBV6-5,TRBJ2-7
CSARFMRPEAFF,TGCAGTGCTAGATTCATGAGACCTGAAGCTTTCTTT,.,.,TRBV20-1,TRBJ1-1
CASSNRRGYTF,TGTGCCAGCAGCAACAGGAGGGGCTACACCTTC,many,.,TRBV7-9,TRBJ1-2
CASRPGQGAETQYF,TGTGCCAGCAGACCGGGACAGGGGGCAGAGACCCAGTACTTC,many,TRBD1,TRBV7-2,TRBJ2-5
CASSPILKLRDEQYF,TGTGCCAGCAGCCCTATCCTAAAGCTTAGGGACGAGCAGTACTTC,many,.,TRBV27,TRBJ2-7
CASSRQQGADEKLFF,TGTGCCAGCAGCCGGCAACAGGGGGCCGATGAAAAACTGTTTTTT,many,TRBD1,TRBV7-2,TRBJ1-4
CASSLEPGQGSTDTQYF,TGTGCCAGCAGCTTAGAACCGGGACAGGGGTCCACAGATACGCAGTATTTT,few,TRBD1,TRBV7-9,TRBJ2-3
CASGDREEKLFF,TGTGCCAGCGGGGACAGGGAGGAAAAACTGTTTTTT,many,TRBD1,TRBV12-3/TRBV12-4,TRBJ1-4
CASTITGGIGTEAFF,TGTGCCAGCACCATTACGGGGGGTATCGGAACTGAAGCTTTCTTT,once,.,TRBV28,TRBJ1-1
CASSLWYGSTEAFF,TGTGCCAGCAGCTTATGGTACGGGAGCACTGAAGCTTTCTTT,many,.,TRBV7-2,TRBJ1-1